This TCR beta chain derives from a study of shared clonotypes between healthy human individuals. Study details: Three plates each covered CD4 naive and memory; CD8 naive two, CD8 memory one.

From CD4+ cells came CD45RA+ naive and CD45RA-negative memory subsets. Assay used: immunoSEQ multiplex PCR; TCRdb lists only in-frame clones, some missing. The sample contains about 1.5 million clones, 96% of which appear only once. Sequencing was carried out using naive CD4+ T cells sorted from blood. Subset: CD45RA+ positively selected. The TCR comes from a man aged 30-40 years in good health.

The chain's CDR3 is CASSPEGPRFKNIQYF. The CDR3 DNA is TGTGCCAGCAGCCCTGAGGGGCCGCGGTTCAAAAACATTCAGTACTTC. This rearrangement joins TRBV5-6 to TRBJ2-4; D tentatively fits TRBD1 or TRBD2 (5 bases each). The CDR3 totals 16 residues. Trimming pared 4 bases from V and 3 bases from J, leaving 17 bases between. Germline V lookup: CDR1 SGHDT, CDR2 YYEEEE.